This TCR beta chain was sequenced during a study of blood T cell repertoires in COVID-19. This clone was observed a few times. Sequenced by immunoSEQ multiplex PCR; TCRdb stores in-frame clones only, minus some. This table has 200,000 to 250,000 clones, 75% to 85% appearing once. The V and J ends lost 0 bases and 7 bases respectively, with 7 bases between them. CDR1 MNHEY and CDR2 SVGAGI come from the germline V gene. The CDR3 runs 14 residues. The material sequenced was peripheral blood. The origin of this receptor is a human donor in a cohort sampled during active COVID-19. The chain couples TRBV6-5 to TRBJ1-6; D gene uncertain. CDR3 amino acids: CASSYSGSNSPLHF. The CDR3 region has the DNA TGTGCCAGCAGTTACTCGGGCAGCAATTCACCCCTCCACTTT.